The 15 T cell receptor beta chains in this list originate from one sample, sequenced in a study of T cells after yellow fever vaccination. From the 5' RACE reads, TCRdb called clonotypes with MiXCR, one entry per CDR3 protein. Of hundreds of thousands of distinct CDR3 sequences in the sample, 7% to 9% were seen once. Sequencing was performed on PBMCs, taken 45 days after the first yellow fever vaccination. Receptors were obtained from a man aged 18-30 years who received the YFV17D yellow fever vaccine.

This clonotype appeared many times. The V call is TRBV4-2, the J call TRBJ1-6; 11 bases line up with TRBD1. Germline V gene sequence: CDR1 LGHNA, CDR2 YNFKEQ. The junction had 4 bases not matched to a gene; V was cut back by 0 bases and J by 9 bases. The CDR3 has 16 amino acids. The CDR3 sequence is CASSQDRGTGGSPLHF. For the CDR3, the DNA is TGTGCCAGCAGCCAAGATCGGGGGACAGGGGGTTCACCCCTCCACTTT.

This clonotype was picked up many times. The chain combines TRBV10-3 with TRBJ1-2; D possibly corresponds to TRBD1 (6 bases). The CDR3 is 14 residues long. Germline CDR1 and CDR2: ENHRY and SYGVKD. Trimming removed 2 bases from V and 4 bases from J, with 11 bases in between. CDR3 bases: TGTGCCATCAGTGAGGTGGACAGTATCTATGGCTACACCTTC. Its protein is CAISEVDSIYGYTF.

The chain employs TRBV7-9 and TRBJ2-1; tentative D call: TRBD1 (5 bases). CDR1 is SEHNR, CDR2 FQNEAQ, per germline (reference sequence). With 4 bases removed from V and 5 bases from J, the gap between germline ends came to 12 bases. The CDR3 loop spans 14 amino acids. The CDR3 nucleotides read TGTGCCAGCAGCTCACGTGTAGGGGACAATGAGCAGTTCTTC. Amino acids: CASSSRVGDNEQFF.

This clonotype turned up a few times. CDR3 amino acids: CASSDSGGTSYEQYF. The CDR3 nucleotides are TGTGCCAGCAGTGATAGCGGGGGGACCTCCTACGAGCAGTACTTC. The chain has TRBV6-1 and TRBJ2-7; 10 bases line up with TRBD2. The germline CDR1 and CDR2 sequences are MNHNS and SASEGT. This CDR3 is 15 amino acids long. After removal of 3 bases from V and 0 bases from J, the junction contained 2 bases not matched to a gene.

V gene TRBV27 combines with J gene TRBJ2-1; 14 bases match TRBD2. CDR1 MNHEY and CDR2 SMNVEV come from the germline V gene (reference sequence). Trimming cost V 5 bases and J 9 bases; bases outside gene matches: 6. This CDR3 is built from 15 residues. This chain's CDR3 is CASSKGLAGAGEQFF. Here the CDR3 DNA reads TGTGCCAGCAGTAAGGGACTAGCGGGGGCTGGTGAGCAGTTCTTC.

This clonotype showed up just a few times. The chain carries TRBV4-2 and TRBJ1-1, with D possibly TRBD1 on 5 matching bases. The germline CDR1 and CDR2 sequences are LGHNA and YNFKEQ. With 4 bases removed from V and 3 bases from J, the gap between germline ends came to 12 bases. CDR3 length: 14 amino acids. The CDR3 here is CASSRPGGDTEAFF. The CDR3 nucleotides read TGTGCCAGCAGCCGTCCCGGGGGGGACACTGAAGCTTTCTTT.

As for this clonotype: No conserved phenylalanine or tryptophan ends this CDR3, so it is likely a read error. The DNA is left out, because the CDR3 cannot be placed on it with certainty; the CDR3 is given as TCRdb lists it. CDR3 residues: CASSEDGDQARNRY. This sequence joins TRBV6-1 and TRBJ2-7; the listed D gene, TRBD2, was not tested against the DNA. With termini counted, the CDR3 has 14 amino acids. CDR1 and CDR2 (germline): MNHNS, SASEGT.

There are many counts of this clonotype. The chain joins TRBV4-3 to TRBJ2-1; D gene uncertain. Germline values: CDR1 LGHNA, CDR2 YSLEER. Between the trimmed V and J ends, which lost 1 base and 2 bases, there was a span of 12 bases. The CDR3 is made up of 16 amino acids. The CDR3 DNA follows: TGCGCCAGCAGCCAAGGCATATTGGTCACCTACAATGAGCAGTTCTTC. This translates into CASSQGILVTYNEQFF.

This clonotype came up many times. The CDR3 protein is CASSLAPWGSTDTQYF. As DNA, the CDR3 is TGTGCCAGCAGCTTAGCGCCGTGGGGCAGCACAGATACGCAGTATTTT. The chain couples TRBV7-2 to TRBJ2-3, with a possible D match to TRBD1 (5 bases). CDR1 SGHTA and CDR2 FQGNSA come from the germline V gene. CDR3 size: 16 residues. V lost 0 bases to trimming and J lost 0 bases, with 10 bases between them.

This clonotype was seen at least ten times. The chain employs TRBV24-1 and TRBJ2-2, with D perhaps assigned TRBD1 or TRBD2 (5 bases each). V was trimmed by 4 bases and J by 7 bases, leaving 6 bases between them. From germline, CDR1 is KGHDR and CDR2 SFDVKD. CDR3 length equals 12 residues. This CDR3 is CATSERGGELFF. The CDR3 DNA reads as TGTGCCACCAGTGAGAGGGGCGGGGAGCTGTTTTTT.

This clonotype has a handful of counts. The CDR3 protein is CASSLRATDNSPLHF. The CDR3 bases are TGTGCCAGCAGCTTAAGGGCGACTGATAATTCACCCCTCCACTTT. This chain uses TRBV7-2 with TRBJ1-6, with D hard to call. The CDR3 has 15 residues. The V and J ends lost 2 bases and 5 bases respectively, with 10 bases between them. CDR1 and CDR2 (germline): SGHTA, FQGNSA.

This clonotype was detected many times. The CDR3 nucleotides are TGTGCCAGCAGTCTCATGGGGTTGGGGGGTAGCAATCAGCCCCAGCATTTT. Translation gives CASSLMGLGGSNQPQHF. The chain has TRBV2 and TRBJ1-5; perhaps TRBD1 as D (5 bases). CDR3 length: 17 residues. Germline V gene lookup returns CDR1 SNHLY and CDR2 FYNNEI. Trimming took 5 bases from V and 0 from J, leaving 17 bases between them.

In its sample, this clonotype was seen a few times. The V and J genes are TRBV7-8 and TRBJ2-1, with D unclear. Germline V CDR1 and CDR2: SGHVS, FQNEAQ. Trimming removed 3 bases at V and 4 bases at J, with 13 bases between. The CDR3 is 15 residues long. The DNA of the CDR3 is TGTGCCAGCAGCTTTCGGAACACGGTTTACAATGAGCAGTTCTTC. This gives the protein CASSFRNTVYNEQFF.

This chain uses TRBV30 with TRBJ1-2, with 8 bases fitting TRBD1. V shed 4 bases and J 8 bases; nucleotides not matched to a gene: 12. The CDR3 consists of 14 residues. Germline CDR1 is GTSNPN and CDR2 is SVGIG (reference sequence). DNA of the CDR3: TGTGCCTGGACCGTTGGGCTGACAGGGGTCGGCTACACCTTC. Its protein product is CAWTVGLTGVGYTF.

This clonotype came up a few times. The chain recombines TRBV20-1 with TRBJ2-2, with D possibly matching TRBD1 (7 bases). V lost 1 base to trimming and J lost 6 bases, with 21 bases between them. Germline V gene data show CDR1 as DFQATT and CDR2 as SNEGSKA (reference sequence). The CDR3 covers 17 residues. CDR3 amino acids: CSARARERDREAGELFF. The CDR3 DNA reads TGCAGTGCTAGAGCACGAGAGAGAGACAGGGAGGCCGGGGAGCTGTTTTTT.